This T cell receptor beta chain emerged from a study of blood T cells in healthy people across ages. Study observations and caveats: Unsorted PBMC input precluded a conclusive naive versus antigen-experienced comparison.

With each sample, at least 5 micrograms of total RNA were extracted. In this sample, this clonotype turned up many times. The antigen is not known. Germline lookup yields CDR1 DFQATT and CDR2 SNEGSKA (reference sequence). The CDR3 is made up of 15 amino acids. V trimming: 3 bases; J trimming: 4 bases; junction bases outside the gene matches: 1. Primers used in a second PCR of roughly 7 to 11 cycles were a sample-barcoded 5' primer and a J-beta primer mix. Each CDR3 protein gets one entry after TCRdb re-called the 5' RACE reads with MiXCR. This table holds approximately 1.5 million distinct CDR3 sequences, about 35% found once.

The sequenced sample consisted of blood. The chain recombines TRBV20-1 with TRBJ2-1, with TRBD2 matching over 15 bases. The clonotype was recovered from a woman under 40 in good health. The CDR3 sequence: CSARGTSGGYNEQFF. Written as DNA, the CDR3 is TGCAGTGCTAGGGGGACTAGCGGGGGGTACAATGAGCAGTTCTTC.